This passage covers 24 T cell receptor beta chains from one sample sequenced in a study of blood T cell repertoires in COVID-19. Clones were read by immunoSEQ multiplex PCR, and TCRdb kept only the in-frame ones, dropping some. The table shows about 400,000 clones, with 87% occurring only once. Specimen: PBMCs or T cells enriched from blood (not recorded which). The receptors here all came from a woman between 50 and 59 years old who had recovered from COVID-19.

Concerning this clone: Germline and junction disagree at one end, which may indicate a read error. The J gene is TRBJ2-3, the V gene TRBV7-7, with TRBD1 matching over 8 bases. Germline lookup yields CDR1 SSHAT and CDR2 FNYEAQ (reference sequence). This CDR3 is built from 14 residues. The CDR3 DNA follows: TGTGCTAGCAGCTTGGGACAGGGCACAGATACGCAGTATTTT. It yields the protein CASSLGQGTDTQYF.

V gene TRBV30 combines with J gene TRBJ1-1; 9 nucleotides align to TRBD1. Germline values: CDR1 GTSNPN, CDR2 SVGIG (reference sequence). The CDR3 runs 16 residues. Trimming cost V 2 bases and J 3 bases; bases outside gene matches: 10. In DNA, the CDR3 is TGTGCCTGGAGTCGGGACAGGGTAGGGGGGGACACTGAAGCTTTCTTT. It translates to CAWSRDRVGGDTEAFF.

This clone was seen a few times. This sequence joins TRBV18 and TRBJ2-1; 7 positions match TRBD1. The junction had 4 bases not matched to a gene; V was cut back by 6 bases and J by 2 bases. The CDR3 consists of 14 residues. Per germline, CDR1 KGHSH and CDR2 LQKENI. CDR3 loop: CASSPGTAYNEQFF. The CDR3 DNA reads TGTGCCAGCTCCCCCGGGACAGCCTACAATGAGCAGTTCTTC.

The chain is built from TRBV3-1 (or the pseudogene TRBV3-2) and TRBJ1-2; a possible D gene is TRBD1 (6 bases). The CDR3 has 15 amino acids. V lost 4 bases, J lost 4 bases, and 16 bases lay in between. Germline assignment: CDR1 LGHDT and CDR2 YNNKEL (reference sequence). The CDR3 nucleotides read TGTGCCAGCAGCCCTAAGGTGTCAGGGGCCTATGGCTACACCTTC. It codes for CASSPKVSGAYGYTF.

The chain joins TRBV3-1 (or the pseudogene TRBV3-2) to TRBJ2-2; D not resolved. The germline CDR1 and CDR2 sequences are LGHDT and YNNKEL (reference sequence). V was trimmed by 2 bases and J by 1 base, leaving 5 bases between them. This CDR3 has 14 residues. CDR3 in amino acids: CASSQTWNTGELFF. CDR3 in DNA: TGTGCCAGCAGCCAAACTTGGAACACCGGGGAGCTGTTTTTT.

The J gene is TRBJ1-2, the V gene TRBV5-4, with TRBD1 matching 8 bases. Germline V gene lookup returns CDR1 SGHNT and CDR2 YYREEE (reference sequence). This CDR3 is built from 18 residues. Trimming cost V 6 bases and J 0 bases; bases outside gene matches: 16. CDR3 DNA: TGTGCCAGCAACACTCGGAGGGCAGGGGGCCCAGCTAACTATGGCTACACCTTC. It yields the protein CASNTRRAGGPANYGYTF.

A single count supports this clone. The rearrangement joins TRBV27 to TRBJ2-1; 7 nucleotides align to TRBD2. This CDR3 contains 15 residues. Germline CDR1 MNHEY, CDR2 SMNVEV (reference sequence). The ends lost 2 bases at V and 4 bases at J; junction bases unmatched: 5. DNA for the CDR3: TGTGCCAGCAGTTTAGCGGGGGAGCATTACAATGAGCAGTTCTTC. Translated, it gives CASSLAGEHYNEQFF.

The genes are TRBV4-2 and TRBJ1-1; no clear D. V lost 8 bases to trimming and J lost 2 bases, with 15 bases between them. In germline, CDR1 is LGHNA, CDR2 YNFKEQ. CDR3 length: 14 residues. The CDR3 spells CASARWEGNTEAFF. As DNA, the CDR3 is TGTGCCAGCGCGCGGTGGGAGGGAAACACTGAAGCTTTCTTT.

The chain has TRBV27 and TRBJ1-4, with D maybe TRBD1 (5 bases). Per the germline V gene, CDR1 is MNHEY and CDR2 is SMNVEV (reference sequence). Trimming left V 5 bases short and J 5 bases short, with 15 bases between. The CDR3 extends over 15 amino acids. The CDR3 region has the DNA TGTGCCAGCAGTCCGCAGACAGCAGGAAATGAAAAACTGTTTTTT. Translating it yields CASSPQTAGNEKLFF.

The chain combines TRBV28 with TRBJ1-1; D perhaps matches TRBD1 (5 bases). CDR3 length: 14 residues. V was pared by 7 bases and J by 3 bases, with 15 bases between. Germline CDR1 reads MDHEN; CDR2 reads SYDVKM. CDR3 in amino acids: CASTPWRGHTEAFF. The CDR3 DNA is TGTGCCAGCACCCCCTGGAGGGGCCACACTGAAGCTTTCTTT.

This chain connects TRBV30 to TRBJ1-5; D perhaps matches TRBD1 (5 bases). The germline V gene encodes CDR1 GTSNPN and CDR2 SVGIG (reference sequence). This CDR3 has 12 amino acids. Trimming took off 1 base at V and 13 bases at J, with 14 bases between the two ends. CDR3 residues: CAWSGLDTQQHF. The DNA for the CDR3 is TGTGCCTGGAGTGGGCTGGACACCCAGCAGCATTTT.

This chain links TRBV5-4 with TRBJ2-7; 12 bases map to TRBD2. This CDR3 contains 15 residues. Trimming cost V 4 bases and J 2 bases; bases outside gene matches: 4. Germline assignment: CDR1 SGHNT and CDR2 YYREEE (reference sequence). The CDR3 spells CASSPPSGGAYEQYF. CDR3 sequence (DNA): TGTGCCAGCAGCCCCCCTAGCGGGGGGGCCTACGAGCAGTACTTC.

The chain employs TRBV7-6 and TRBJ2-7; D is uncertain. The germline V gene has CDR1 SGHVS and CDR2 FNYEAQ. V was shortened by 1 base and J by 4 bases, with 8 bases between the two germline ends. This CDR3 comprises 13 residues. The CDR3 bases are TGTGCCAGCAGCTTAGGGGCCGATTACGAGCAGTACTTC. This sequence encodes CASSLGADYEQYF.

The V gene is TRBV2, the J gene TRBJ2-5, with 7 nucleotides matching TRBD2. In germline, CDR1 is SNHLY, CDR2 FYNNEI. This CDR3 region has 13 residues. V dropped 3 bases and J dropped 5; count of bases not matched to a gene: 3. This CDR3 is CASSDGGRETQYF. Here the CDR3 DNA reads TGTGCCAGCAGTGACGGGGGGAGGGAGACCCAGTACTTC.

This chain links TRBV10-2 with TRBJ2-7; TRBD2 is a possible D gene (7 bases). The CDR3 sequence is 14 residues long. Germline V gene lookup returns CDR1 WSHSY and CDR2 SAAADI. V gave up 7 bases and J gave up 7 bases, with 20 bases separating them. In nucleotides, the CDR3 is TGCGCCAGCATACGAAGAGGGGGGGTTGGGGAGCAGTACTTC. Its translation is CASIRRGGVGEQYF.

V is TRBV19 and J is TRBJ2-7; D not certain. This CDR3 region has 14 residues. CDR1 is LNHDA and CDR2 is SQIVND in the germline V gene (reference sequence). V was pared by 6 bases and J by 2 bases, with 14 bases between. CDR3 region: CASRKPGATYEQYF. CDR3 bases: TGTGCCAGTAGGAAGCCAGGTGCAACCTACGAGCAGTACTTC. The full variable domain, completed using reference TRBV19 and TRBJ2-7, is DGGITQSPKYLFRKEGQNVTLSCEQNLNHDAMYWYRQDPGQGLRLIYYSQIVNDFQKGDIAEGYSVSREKKESFPLTVTSAQKNPTAFYLCASRKPGATYEQYFGPGTRLTVT.

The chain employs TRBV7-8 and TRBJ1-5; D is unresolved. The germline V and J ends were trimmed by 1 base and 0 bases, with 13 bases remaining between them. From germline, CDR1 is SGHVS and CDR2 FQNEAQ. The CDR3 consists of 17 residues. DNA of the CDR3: TGTGCCAGCAGCTTAGTTGGTTTTCAGAATAGCAATCAGCCCCAGCATTTT. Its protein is CASSLVGFQNSNQPQHF.

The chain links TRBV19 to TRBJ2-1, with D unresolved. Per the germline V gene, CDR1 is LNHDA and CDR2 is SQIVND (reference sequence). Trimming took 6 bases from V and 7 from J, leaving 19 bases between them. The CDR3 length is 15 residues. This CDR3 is CASSSRRGFGNEQFF. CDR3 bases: TGTGCCAGTAGCTCCCGCCGCGGCTTTGGGAATGAGCAGTTCTTC.

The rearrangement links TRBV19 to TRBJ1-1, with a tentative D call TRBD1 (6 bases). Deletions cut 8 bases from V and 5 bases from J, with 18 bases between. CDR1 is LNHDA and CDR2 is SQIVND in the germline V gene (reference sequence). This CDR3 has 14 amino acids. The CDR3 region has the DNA TGTGCCAGTCGGGGGGGCGGGGTCCAGACTGAAGCTTTCTTT. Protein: CASRGGGVQTEAFF.

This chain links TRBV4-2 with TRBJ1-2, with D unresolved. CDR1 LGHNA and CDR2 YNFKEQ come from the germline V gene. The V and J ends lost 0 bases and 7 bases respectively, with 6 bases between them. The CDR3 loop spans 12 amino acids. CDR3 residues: CASSQDTSGYTF. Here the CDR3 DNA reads TGTGCCAGCAGCCAAGATACGAGTGGCTACACCTTC.

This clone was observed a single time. The CDR3 loop is CASAGQALGNQPQHF. The CDR3 coding sequence is TGTGCCAGCGCAGGACAGGCCCTTGGCAATCAGCCCCAGCATTTT. The chain uses TRBV6-5 and TRBJ1-5; 7 bases line up with TRBD1. Germline CDR1 and CDR2: MNHEY and SVGAGI. This CDR3 comprises 15 residues. Unmatched junction bases numbered 9, after V lost 8 bases and J lost 2 bases.

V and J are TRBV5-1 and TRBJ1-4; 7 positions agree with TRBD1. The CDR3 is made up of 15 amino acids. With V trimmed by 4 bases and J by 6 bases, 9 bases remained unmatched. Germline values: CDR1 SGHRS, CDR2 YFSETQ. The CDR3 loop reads CASSLTGAGDEKLFF. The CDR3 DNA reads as TGCGCCAGCAGCCTCACAGGGGCTGGGGATGAAAAACTGTTTTTT.

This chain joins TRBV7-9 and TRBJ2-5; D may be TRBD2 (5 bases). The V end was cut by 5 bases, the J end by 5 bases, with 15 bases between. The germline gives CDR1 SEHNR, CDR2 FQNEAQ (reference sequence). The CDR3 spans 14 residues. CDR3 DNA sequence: TGTGCCAGCAGCCCCCGGGAAATTGGGGAGACCCAGTACTTC. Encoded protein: CASSPREIGETQYF.

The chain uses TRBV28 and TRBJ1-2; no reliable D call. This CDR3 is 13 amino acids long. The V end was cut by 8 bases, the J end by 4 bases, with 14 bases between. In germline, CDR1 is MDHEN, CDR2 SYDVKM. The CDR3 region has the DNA TGTGCCAGCGGCCCAGTTAGAGGCTATGGCTACACCTTC. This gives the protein CASGPVRGYGYTF.